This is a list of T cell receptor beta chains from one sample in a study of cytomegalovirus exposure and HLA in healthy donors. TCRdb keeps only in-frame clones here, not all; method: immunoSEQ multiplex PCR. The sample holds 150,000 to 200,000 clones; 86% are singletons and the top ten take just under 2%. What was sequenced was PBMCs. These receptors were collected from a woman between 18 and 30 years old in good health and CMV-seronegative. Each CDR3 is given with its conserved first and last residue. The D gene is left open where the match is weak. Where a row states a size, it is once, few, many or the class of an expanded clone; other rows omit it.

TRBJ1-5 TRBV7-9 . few CASSLGGPGAQHF TGTGCCAGCAGCTTAGGGGGGCCTGGGGCCCAGCATTTT
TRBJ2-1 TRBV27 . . CASSLRRSPGNEQFF TGTGCCAGCAGTTTAAGACGGAGCCCCGGCAATGAGCAGTTCTTC
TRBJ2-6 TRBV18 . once CASSPLDSGANVLTF TGTGCCAGCTCACCACTTGACTCCGGGGCCAACGTCCTGACTTTC
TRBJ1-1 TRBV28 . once CASSLWGRRSMNTEAFF TGTGCCAGCAGTTTATGGGGGAGAAGAAGCATGAACACTGAAGCTTTCTTT
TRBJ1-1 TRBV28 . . CASSLSLTGSTEAFF TGTGCCAGCAGTTTAAGTCTAACAGGGAGCACTGAAGCTTTCTTT
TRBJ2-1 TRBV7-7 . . CASGPAGEQFF TGTGCCAGCGGGCCGGCGGGGGAGCAGTTCTTC
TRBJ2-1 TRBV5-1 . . CASSLVTDYNEQFF TGCGCCAGCAGCTTAGTGACAGACTACAATGAGCAGTTCTTC
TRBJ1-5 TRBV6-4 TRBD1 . CASSGTGGGQPQHF TGTGCCAGCAGCGGGACAGGGGGCGGACAGCCCCAGCATTTT
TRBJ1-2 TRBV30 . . CAWSPLGQPVNYGYTF TGTGCCTGGAGTCCCCTGGGGCAGCCAGTTAACTATGGCTACACCTTC
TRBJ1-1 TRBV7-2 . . CASSLAHLGQGYTEAFF TGTGCCAGCAGCTTAGCGCATCTCGGGCAGGGGTACACTGAAGCTTTCTTT
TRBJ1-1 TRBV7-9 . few CAADSPYENTEAFF TGTGCCGCGGACAGTCCATACGAGAACACTGAAGCTTTCTTT
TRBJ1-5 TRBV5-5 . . CASSSMTGDQPQHF TGTGCCAGCAGCTCGATGACTGGAGATCAGCCCCAGCATTTT
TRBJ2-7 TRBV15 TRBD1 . CATSASRGKNYEQYF TGTGCCACCAGCGCTTCCAGGGGGAAAAATTACGAGCAGTACTTC
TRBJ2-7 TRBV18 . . CASSPLQFREQYF TGTGCCAGCTCACCATTGCAGTTCCGCGAGCAGTACTTC
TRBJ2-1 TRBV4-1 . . CASSPEAASAYNEQFF TGCGCCAGCAGCCCTGAGGCGGCTAGCGCTTACAATGAGCAGTTCTTC
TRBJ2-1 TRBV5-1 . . CASMRPGSSYNEQFF TGCGCCAGCATGCGGCCCGGGAGCTCCTACAATGAGCAGTTCTTC
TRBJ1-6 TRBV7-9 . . CASSLAGGAIYNSPLHF TGTGCCAGCAGCTTAGCCGGCGGGGCGATCTATAATTCACCCCTCCACTTT
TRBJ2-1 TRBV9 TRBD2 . CASSVGSPLAGVGGEQFF TGTGCCAGCAGCGTGGGGTCTCCTCTAGCGGGGGTAGGAGGTGAGCAGTTCTTC
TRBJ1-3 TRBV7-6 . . CASSPPGFGNTIYF TGTGCCAGCAGCCCTCCCGGGTTCGGAAACACCATATATTTT
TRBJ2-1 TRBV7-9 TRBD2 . CAGGDYNEQFF TGTGCCGGGGGGGACTACAATGAGCAGTTCTTC
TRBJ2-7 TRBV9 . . CVSSVGGTTITYEQYF TGTGTCAGCAGCGTAGGAGGAACAACAATCACCTACGAGCAGTACTTC
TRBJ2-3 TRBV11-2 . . CASSLGGSTDTQYF TGTGCCAGCAGCTTAGGAGGAAGCACAGATACGCAGTATTTT
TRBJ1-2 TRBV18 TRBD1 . CASSQGVNRGRGYGYTF TGTGCCAGCTCCCAAGGCGTTAACAGGGGAAGAGGCTATGGCTACACCTTC
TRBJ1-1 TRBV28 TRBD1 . CASSSRTGAATEAFF TGTGCCAGCAGTAGTCGGACAGGGGCGGCCACTGAAGCTTTCTTT
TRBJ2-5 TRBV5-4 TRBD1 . CASSFQGDQETQYF TGTGCCAGCAGCTTTCAGGGGGACCAAGAGACCCAGTACTTC
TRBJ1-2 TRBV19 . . CASSIDPFYGYTF TGTGCCAGTAGTATAGATCCTTTTTATGGCTACACCTTC
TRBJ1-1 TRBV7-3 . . CASSLQGNTEAFF TGTGCCAGCAGCCTCCAGGGGAACACTGAAGCTTTCTTT
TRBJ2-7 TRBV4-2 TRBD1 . CASSPPTGTDPYEQYF TGTGCCAGCAGCCCACCGACCGGGACAGACCCCTACGAGCAGTACTTC
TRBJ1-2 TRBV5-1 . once CASSLEASGRGYTF TGCGCCAGCAGCTTGGAAGCCAGCGGTCGTGGCTACACCTTC
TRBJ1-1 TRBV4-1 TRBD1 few CASSQGARGEAFF TGCGCCAGCAGCCAAGGTGCCAGGGGGGAAGCTTTCTTT
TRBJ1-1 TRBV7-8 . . CASSYLTPLVNTEAFF TGTGCCAGCAGCTACCTTACGCCGCTAGTGAACACTGAAGCTTTCTTT
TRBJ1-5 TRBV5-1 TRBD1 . CASSLEGQRNQPQHF TGCGCCAGCAGCTTGGAGGGACAGAGGAATCAGCCCCAGCATTTT
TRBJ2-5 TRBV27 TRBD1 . CASAGADRAGETQYF TGTGCCAGCGCTGGGGCCGACAGGGCGGGAGAGACCCAGTACTTC
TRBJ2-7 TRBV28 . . CASSLPGLSTYEQYF TGTGCCAGCAGCCTACCGGGACTGTCGACCTACGAGCAGTACTTC
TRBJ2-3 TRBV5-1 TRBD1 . CASSLSTGGATDTQYF TGCGCCAGCAGCTTAAGCACAGGGGGCGCCACAGATACGCAGTATTTT
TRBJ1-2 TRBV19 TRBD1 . CASIGTGTLLNYGYTF TGTGCCAGTATTGGGACAGGGACCCTCCTTAACTATGGCTACACCTTC
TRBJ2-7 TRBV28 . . CASGKLDSASGEQYF TGTGCCAGCGGTAAGCTAGACTCCGCCTCGGGGGAGCAGTACTTC
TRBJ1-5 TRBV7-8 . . CASSLGRDPSNQPQHF TGTGCCAGCAGCTTAGGACGGGATCCTAGCAATCAGCCCCAGCATTTT
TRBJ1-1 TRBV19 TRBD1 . CASSRDRGTAFF TGTGCCAGTAGTAGGGACAGGGGGACCGCTTTCTTT
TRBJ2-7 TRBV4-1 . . CASSQDGQEGLRGREQYF TGCGCCAGCAGCCAAGATGGCCAGGAGGGACTCAGGGGGAGGGAGCAGTACTTC
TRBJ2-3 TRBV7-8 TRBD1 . CASKGGQGKTDTQYF TGTGCCAGCAAAGGGGGACAGGGGAAGACAGATACGCAGTATTTT
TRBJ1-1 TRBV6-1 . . CASITGSANTEAFF TGTGCCAGCATTACAGGGTCAGCGAACACTGAAGCTTTCTTT
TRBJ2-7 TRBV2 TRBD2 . CASRGTTYEQYF TGTGCCAGCAGGGGGACTACATACGAGCAGTACTTC
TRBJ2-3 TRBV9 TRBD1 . CASSARDREVVSNTDTQYF TGTGCCAGCAGCGCACGGGACAGGGAGGTGGTCTCCAACACAGATACGCAGTATTTT
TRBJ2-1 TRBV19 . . CASNALASRHNEQFF TGTGCCAGTAACGCCCTAGCGTCCCGTCACAATGAGCAGTTCTTC
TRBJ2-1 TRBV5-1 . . CASRLDGYNEQFF TGCGCCAGCAGGTTGGACGGGTACAATGAGCAGTTCTTC
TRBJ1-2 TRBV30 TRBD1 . CAWSAQGGSEGYTF TGTGCCTGGAGCGCACAGGGGGGATCGGAGGGCTACACCTTC
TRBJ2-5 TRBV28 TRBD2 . CAISPGLAGGRTSRETQYF TGTGCCATTTCGCCCGGACTAGCGGGAGGGCGGACGTCCCGGGAGACCCAGTACTTC
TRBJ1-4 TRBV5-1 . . CASSLAWTAEKLFF TGCGCCAGCAGCTTGGCCTGGACAGCTGAAAAACTGTTTTTT
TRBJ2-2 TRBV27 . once CASSFAGIDTGELFF TGTGCCAGCAGTTTCGCCGGGATCGACACCGGGGAGCTGTTTTTT
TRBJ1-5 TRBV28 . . CASSSKTLGSRNQPQHF TGTGCCAGCAGTTCTAAGACCCTCGGGTCGCGCAATCAGCCCCAGCATTTT
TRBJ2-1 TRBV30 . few CAWMRDGYNEQFF TGTGCCTGGATGCGGGATGGTTACAATGAGCAGTTCTTC